The sample holds one count of the clone carrying this T cell receptor beta chain. The target antigen is unknown. These data belong to a study of T cell responses to AZD1222 COVID-19 vaccine. Produced via immunoSEQ multiplex PCR; TCRdb's table is partial and in-frame only. The sample has approximately 180,000 clones; about 90% are singletons. Study-wide points: Possibly, clonal diversity was underestimated; donors were largely white British and included more females. Regions 160-218 and 743-854 held dominance among vaccine-associated CD4 TCRs, which spanned spike.

This CDR3 is built from 16 residues. J was trimmed by 1 base and V by 4 bases; bases with no gene match: 8. Germline-derived CDR1 and CDR2 are SGHTA and FQGNSA. This sequence was found in an adult in good health. The specimen comprised peripheral blood, sampled on day 0 of AZD1222 vaccination. The chain links TRBV7-2 to TRBJ2-7, with 9 bases identical to TRBD2. In nucleotides, the CDR3 is TGTGCCAGCAGCTCCCACCCTAGCGGGGTATCCTACGAGCAGTACTTC. Protein: CASSSHPSGVSYEQYF.